This T cell receptor beta chain was sequenced for a study of control samples from healthy donors and cancer patients. Repertoires were generated with immunoSEQ multiplex PCR, while TCRdb's copy carries only in-frame clones and drops some. The sample has tens of thousands of clones; approximately 90% are singletons. A total of 17 residues make up the CDR3, ends included. As for this clone: No DNA is shown, since the ends of the CDR3 on it are uncertain; the CDR3 is the one TCRdb lists.

This chain links TRBV21-1 with TRBJ2-3; the table names TRBD1, a call not compared with the DNA. TRBV21-1 is listed as a pseudogene. This clonotype originated in a woman aged 40 to 50 with head and neck cancer. Sequencing was performed on PBMCs. This CDR3 reads CASSKEVGQGARGTQYF.